This T cell receptor (beta chain) was documented in a study of shared clonotypes between healthy human individuals. Produced via immunoSEQ multiplex PCR; TCRdb's table is partial and in-frame only. The sample holds a few million clones; roughly 93% are singletons and the top ten take under 0.45%. The CDR3 has 13 amino acids. Trimming stripped 1 base from V and 2 bases from J, with 4 bases between. Germline V gene sequence: CDR1 SGHTA, CDR2 FQGNSA. Only one count was recorded for this clone. The sample consisted of naive CD4+ T cells from PBMCs. Subset defined: CD45RA+ positively selected. This sequence originates from a man in his late teens or twenties in good health. Some clones in this sample may be carry-over from other donors' samples. The chain employs TRBV7-2 and TRBJ2-3; D remains ambiguous. The CDR3 DNA follows: TGTGCCAGCAGCTTAGGGATCACAGATACGCAGTATTTT. This translates into CASSLGITDTQYF.